Included here is one T cell receptor beta chain sequence, with context. Its target is unknown. Trimming pared 1 base from V and 3 bases from J, leaving 7 bases between. CDR3 length: 13 amino acids. CDR1 is LNHNV and CDR2 is YYDKDF in the germline V gene (reference sequence). The data are from a study of OX40 agonist ivuxolimab in advanced cancers. The data were produced by immunoSEQ multiplex PCR, yet TCRdb's version contains in-frame clones alone and is incomplete. The sample contains tens of thousands of clones, less than 90% of which appear only once. Findings and caveats of the study: CD4+ and CD8+ T cells in blood underwent clonal expansion by week 6 at 0.1 to 3.0 mg/kg. Expanded clones were, on average, more numerous among CD8+ T cells than CD4+.

The receptor was derived from an adult with an advanced solid tumor such as melanoma, head and neck, liver or kidney cancer. Sample: CD4+ or CD8+ T cells sorted from blood, taken in a trial of the OX40 agonist ivuxolimab. The V gene is TRBV15, the J gene TRBJ2-7, with D unclear. DNA for the CDR3: TGTGCCACCAGCAGAGTTTATGTCTACGAGCAGTACTTC. As protein: CATSRVYVYEQYF.